This TCR beta chain comes out of a study of OX40 agonist ivuxolimab in advanced cancers. This CDR3 comprises 13 residues. In germline, CDR1 is KGHSH, CDR2 LQKENI. V was pared by 6 bases and J by 4 bases, with 12 bases between. Sequencing used immunoSEQ multiplex PCR; TCRdb keeps in-frame clones, though not all of them. The sample carries roughly 92,000 clones, 90% to 95% recorded once. Sampled blood was obtained at baseline, cycle 4 day 1, and cycle 7 day 1. The TCR was taken from an adult with an advanced solid tumor such as melanoma, head and neck, liver or kidney cancer. The V and J genes are TRBV18 and TRBJ2-5; D call uncertain. Sequenced here: CD4+ or CD8+ T cells sorted from blood, sampled in a trial of the OX40 agonist ivuxolimab. CDR3 amino acids: CASSFYDPETQYF. The CDR3 nucleotides read TGTGCCAGCTCGTTCTACGACCCAGAGACCCAGTACTTC. Based on the CDR3 plus reference TRBV18 and TRBJ2-5, the full variable domain is NAGVMQNPRHLVRRRGQEARLRCSPMKGHSHVYWYRQLPEEGLKFMVYLQKENIIDESGMPKERFSAEFPKEGPSILRIQQVVRGDSAAYFCASSFYDPETQYFGPGTRLLVL.